The 22 T cell receptor beta chains presented below share a single source sample, sequenced in a study of early stage breast cancer tumors. Measured with immunoSEQ multiplex PCR; TCRdb has only the in-frame clones, and not every one. The repertoire includes about 50,000 clones, 70% to 80% of them detected once, and more than 3% sits in the top ten. The specimen sequenced was blood. The source of these receptors is a person aged 25 to 40 with breast cancer.

The genes are TRBV6-1 and TRBJ1-1, with unresolved D. There are 10 residues in the CDR3. Trimming took 7 bases from V and 5 from J, leaving 5 bases between them. Germline V gene sequence: CDR1 MNHNS, CDR2 SASEGT. The CDR3 nucleotides are TGTGCCAGCACCTATACTGAAGCTTTCTTT. Translating gives CASTYTEAFF.

V gene TRBV30 combines with J gene TRBJ2-3; no clear D. Trimming took off 0 bases at V and 6 bases at J, with 10 bases between the two ends. Germline-derived CDR1 and CDR2 are GTSNPN and SVGIG (reference sequence). This CDR3 is built from 13 residues. CDR3: CAWSVGVGDTQYF. The CDR3 DNA reads as TGTGCCTGGAGTGTTGGAGTGGGGGATACGCAGTATTTT.

This chain uses TRBV2 with TRBJ2-1; D possibly corresponds to TRBD2 (6 bases). The V end lost 4 bases, the J end lost 6 bases, and 19 bases lay between the germline ends. The V gene's germline CDR1 is SNHLY and CDR2 FYNNEI. This CDR3 region has 16 residues. This chain's CDR3 is CASSATGTWKINEQFF. CDR3 in DNA: TGTGCCAGCAGTGCCACCGGGACTTGGAAAATCAATGAGCAGTTCTTC.

The CDR3 DNA follows: TGTGCCAGCAGCGCCCTGACAGGGACGGTTAGCAATCAGCCCCAGCATTTT. Encoded protein: CASSALTGTVSNQPQHF. The rearrangement joins TRBV2 to TRBJ1-5; 7 bases map to TRBD1. V shed 6 bases and J 0 bases; nucleotides not matched to a gene: 11. CDR1 is SNHLY and CDR2 is FYNNEI in the germline V gene. There are 17 residues in the CDR3.

J is TRBJ2-7 and V is TRBV5-6; TRBD1 matches 10 bases. Trimming at V came to 4 bases and at J to 4 bases, leaving 2 bases not matched to a gene. This CDR3 has 13 amino acids. The germline gives CDR1 SGHDT, CDR2 YYEEEE. CDR3 bases: TGTGCCAGCAGCCGGGACAGGGGATACGAGCAGTACTTC. Translating it yields CASSRDRGYEQYF.

This rearrangement joins TRBV30 to TRBJ2-3; 8 bases map to TRBD1. The CDR3 consists of 14 residues. Unmatched junction bases numbered 10, after V lost 4 bases and J lost 7 bases. CDR1 GTSNPN and CDR2 SVGIG come from the germline V gene (reference sequence). CDR3 in amino acids: CAWTSGGGGNTQYF. The CDR3 region has the DNA TGTGCCTGGACTTCAGGGGGCGGTGGGAATACGCAGTATTTT.

The J gene is TRBJ1-1, the V gene TRBV6-5, with D unresolved. This CDR3 is 16 amino acids long. CDR1 is MNHEY, CDR2 SVGAGI, per germline. V was pared by 0 bases and J by 3 bases, with 14 bases between. CDR3 coding DNA: TGTGCCAGCAGTTACTCCTGGACGCGCCTAGACACTGAAGCTTTCTTT. Its translation: CASSYSWTRLDTEAFF.

The chain employs TRBV27 and TRBJ1-1, with D maybe TRBD1 (6 bases). The V end was cut by 3 bases, the J end by 0 bases, with 11 bases between. The CDR3 is 15 residues long. Germline V CDR1 and CDR2: MNHEY, SMNVEV (reference sequence). The CDR3: CASSFYDRLNTEAFF. Written as DNA, the CDR3 is TGTGCCAGCAGTTTCTACGACAGGTTGAACACTGAAGCTTTCTTT.

The chain combines TRBV7-2 with TRBJ2-5; D is ambiguous. Germline lookup yields CDR1 SGHTA and CDR2 FQGNSA. The CDR3 consists of 14 residues. The germline V and J ends were trimmed by 5 bases and 5 bases, with 15 bases remaining between them. CDR3 sequence reads: CASSRVTTSETQYF. The CDR3 DNA follows: TGTGCCAGCAGCCGGGTTACCACCTCGGAGACCCAGTACTTC.

The chain has TRBV6-4 and TRBJ2-4, with D perhaps TRBD1 (5 bases). This CDR3 is built from 15 residues. The germline gives CDR1 MRHNA, CDR2 SNTAGT. Trimming left V 7 bases short and J 3 bases short, with 16 bases between. CDR3 amino acids: CASTHAGYSKNIQYF. The CDR3 DNA follows: TGTGCCAGCACTCATGCAGGGTATAGCAAAAACATTCAGTACTTC.

The chain employs TRBV5-1 and TRBJ2-1; D not certain. Trimming stripped 2 bases from V and 9 bases from J, with 9 bases between. The CDR3 is 12 amino acids. Germline CDR1 SGHRS, CDR2 YFSETQ. The CDR3 loop is CASSFVFREQFF. The CDR3 nucleotides are TGCGCCAGCAGCTTTGTATTCCGTGAGCAGTTCTTC.

This clone was seen more than once but under ten times. The chain couples TRBV7-3 to TRBJ1-6, with D hard to call. In germline, CDR1 is SGHTA, CDR2 FQGTGA. The CDR3 length is 13 residues. Trimming stripped 5 bases from V and 6 bases from J, with 8 bases between. CDR3 bases: TGTGCCAGCAGCCAAAGATTTAATTCACCCCTCCACTTT. Translating it yields CASSQRFNSPLHF.

CDR3 DNA: TGTGCCAGCAGTCCCCTTTCGGGACAAGAGACCCAGTACTTC. Translated, it gives CASSPLSGQETQYF. The chain employs TRBV25-1 and TRBJ2-5, with D perhaps TRBD2 (5 bases). Trimming removed 5 bases at V and 2 bases at J, with 12 bases between. CDR3 length: 14 residues. CDR1 and CDR2 from the germline V gene are MGHDK and SYGVNS.

This chain connects TRBV18 to TRBJ1-5, with 7 nucleotides matching TRBD1. Trimming took 3 bases from V and 0 from J; bases not matched to a gene: 11. This CDR3 region has 18 residues. The germline V gene encodes CDR1 KGHSH and CDR2 LQKENI. This chain's CDR3 is CASSPDRLIGSSNQPQHF. CDR3 in DNA: TGTGCCAGCTCACCGGACAGGCTCATCGGTTCTAGCAATCAGCCCCAGCATTTT.

The chain uses TRBV7-9 and TRBJ1-6; D not resolved. Trimming removed 0 bases from V and 7 bases from J, with 4 bases in between. This CDR3 is 13 amino acids long. CDR1 SEHNR and CDR2 FQNEAQ come from the germline V gene (reference sequence). The CDR3 nucleotides read TGTGCCAGCAGCTTAGCCCTCAATTCACCCCTCCACTTT. Translated, it gives CASSLALNSPLHF.

The sample holds one count of this clone. The chain employs TRBV2 and TRBJ1-4; D gene uncertain. The CDR3 totals 13 residues. The germline gives CDR1 SNHLY, CDR2 FYNNEI. V was shortened by 10 bases and J by 6 bases, with 15 bases between the two germline ends. The CDR3 nucleotides are TGTGCCACCAATCTGCAGGAGGATGAAAAACTGTTTTTT. Translating gives CATNLQEDEKLFF.

This clone was detected a few times. The chain has TRBV27 and TRBJ2-7, with unresolved D. The CDR3 contains 17 residues. Per the germline V gene, CDR1 is MNHEY and CDR2 is SMNVEV (reference sequence). The V gene lost 5 bases and the J gene lost 6 bases, with 26 bases spanning the gap. CDR3 sequence: CASSVAADRIYYGEQYF. CDR3 coding DNA: TGTGCCAGCAGTGTCGCCGCGGATAGGATTTACTACGGCGAGCAGTACTTC.

V and J are TRBV5-6 and TRBJ1-5; D ambiguous. CDR3 length: 15 residues. V shed 1 base and J shed 0 bases, with 8 bases lying between them. The germline gives CDR1 SGHDT, CDR2 YYEEEE. This CDR3 is CASSLTRFSNQPQHF. As DNA, the CDR3 is TGTGCCAGCAGCTTGACCAGGTTTAGCAATCAGCCCCAGCATTTT.

This rearrangement joins TRBV2 to TRBJ1-2; D gene ambiguous. The CDR3 contains 14 residues. The V and J ends lost 4 bases and 1 base respectively, with 10 bases between them. Germline loops: CDR1 SNHLY, CDR2 FYNNEI. The CDR3 spells CASSVSWGNYGYTF. CDR3 coding DNA: TGTGCCAGCAGTGTCTCCTGGGGTAACTATGGCTACACCTTC.

V usage is TRBV2 and J usage is TRBJ2-5; 10 positions match TRBD2. V shed 11 bases, J shed 5 bases, and the junction held 11 bases outside the gene matches. Germline values: CDR1 SNHLY, CDR2 FYNNEI. The CDR3 contains 14 residues. CDR3 in DNA: TGTGCCGTTAGCGGGAGGAGCGGTGTGGAGACCCAGTACTTC. Translating it yields CAVSGRSGVETQYF.

The chain is built from TRBV14 and TRBJ2-4, with 15 positions matching TRBD2. V lost 4 bases and J lost 3; bases outside the gene matches: 4. From germline, CDR1 is SGHDN and CDR2 FVKESK. The CDR3 is made up of 17 amino acids. CDR3 DNA sequence: TGTGCCAGCAGCCGGACTAGCGGGAGGGTTGGCAAAAACATTCAGTACTTC. Translating it yields CASSRTSGRVGKNIQYF.

Remarks on this clone: One end of the junction varies from germline; a read error may be responsible. The chain recombines TRBV19 with TRBJ2-7; 8 positions match TRBD1. The germline V gene encodes CDR1 LNHDA and CDR2 SQIVND (reference sequence). CDR3 length equals 14 residues. Here the CDR3 reads CASRIGQGPYEQYF. The CDR3 region has the DNA TGTGCCAGTAGGATAGGACAGGGACCCTACGAGCAGTACTTC.